The TCR beta chain described here comes from a study of blood T cell repertoires in COVID-19. Across the study: The origin of the acute and convalescent COVID-19 samples was the United States, Italy and Spain. Sources were T cells, B-cell-depleted T cells, or PBMCs; the material itself was cDNA or gDNA.

The CDR3 sequence is 14 residues long. With 4 bases removed from V and 8 bases from J, the gap between germline ends came to 17 bases. Germline loops: CDR1 LGHDT, CDR2 YNNKEL (reference sequence). Under the authors' procedure: Amplified reference gene primers provided the basis for estimating nucleated cell counts. Only in-frame clones appear in the TCRdb table, and some are missing; sequencing was by immunoSEQ multiplex PCR. V, J and clone size are taken as reported in that table, and D and trimming were inferred from the DNA itself. Here the sample spans roughly 350,000 clones, about 90% being singletons.

The clonotype comes from a woman between 18 and 29 years old who had recovered from COVID-19. The sample comprised peripheral blood. The chain has TRBV3-1 (or the pseudogene TRBV3-2) and TRBJ1-2, with a possible D match to TRBD1 (5 bases). Written as DNA, the CDR3 is TGTGCCAGCAGCCCTATGTCGACAGTGGGCGGCTACACCTTC. Translating gives CASSPMSTVGGYTF.